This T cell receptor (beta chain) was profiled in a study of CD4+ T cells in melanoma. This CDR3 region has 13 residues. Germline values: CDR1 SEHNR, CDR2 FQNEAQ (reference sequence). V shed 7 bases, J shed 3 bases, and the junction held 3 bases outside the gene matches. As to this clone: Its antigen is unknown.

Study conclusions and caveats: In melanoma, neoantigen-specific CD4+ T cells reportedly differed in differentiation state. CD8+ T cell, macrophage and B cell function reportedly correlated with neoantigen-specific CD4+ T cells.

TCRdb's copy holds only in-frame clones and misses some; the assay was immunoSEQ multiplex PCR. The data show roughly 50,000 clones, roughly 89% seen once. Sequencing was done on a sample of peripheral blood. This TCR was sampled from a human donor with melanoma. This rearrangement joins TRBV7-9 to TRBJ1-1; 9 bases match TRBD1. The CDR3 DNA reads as TGTGCCAGCAATGACAGGGGGGACACTGAAGCTTTCTTT. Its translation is CASNDRGDTEAFF.